The clone carrying this T cell receptor beta chain was seen ten or more times. Antigen unknown. TCRdb reprocessed the multiplex PCR reads via MiXCR and lists one record per CDR3 protein. The data show under 85,000 distinct CDR3 sequences, about 21% seen once. This record belongs to a study of breast tumors, draining lymph nodes, adjacent tissues. Study-level findings and limits: Most tumor T cells seemingly derive from lymph node, then expand in tumor.

V shed 5 bases and J shed 15 bases, with 5 bases lying between them. This CDR3 spans 8 amino acids. The germline gives CDR1 SGHAT, CDR2 FQNNGV. The lymph nodes were axillary draining lymph nodes from breast cancer patients. Sequencing was carried out using axillary lymph node tissue. J is TRBJ2-1 and V is TRBV11-2; D ambiguous. This clonotype was obtained from a female donor with breast cancer. Some clones in this sample may be carry-over from other donors' samples. Here the CDR3 DNA reads TGTGCCAGCAGCCCCGGGTTCTTC. Translated, it gives CASSPGFF. The full variable domain, completed using reference TRBV11-2 and TRBJ2-1, is EAGVAQSPRYKIIEKRQSVAFWCNPISGHATLYWYQQILGQGPKLLIQFQNNGVVDDSQLPKDRFSAERLKGVDSTLKIQPAKLEDSAVYLCASSPGFFGPGTRLTVL.